This TCR beta chain came from a study of blood T cell repertoires in COVID-19. Overall study context: PBMCs, B-cell-depleted T cells, or T cells were the source of the cDNA or gDNA that made up the material.

Using immunoSEQ multiplex PCR, the repertoire was profiled, and TCRdb retains in-frame clones only, with some absent. The data contain around 150,000 clones, 85% of them singletons. This CDR3 spans 14 amino acids. The V gene's germline CDR1 is SGDLS and CDR2 YYNGEE. Germline trimming cut 0 bases from V and 1 base from J; bases unmatched to any gene: 0. The sequence came from a human donor with acute or convalescent COVID-19. The donor label of this sample is uncertain. The rearrangement joins TRBV9 to TRBJ1-1, with 7 bases fitting TRBD1. The sequencing input was peripheral blood. As DNA, the CDR3 is TGTGCCAGCAGCGTAGGACAGGGGAACACTGAAGCTTTCTTT. Encoded protein: CASSVGQGNTEAFF.